This T cell receptor beta chain was captured by sequencing in a study of blood T cell repertoires in COVID-19 (dated by TCRdb to about 2020). Regarding the complete study: Samples from collaborators originated in the United States, Italy and Spain and spanned both the acute and convalescent phases of COVID-19. Subjects who had been exposed to COVID-19, were actively infected with it, or had recovered from it provided the deeply sampled blood TCRbeta repertoires that made up the dataset. Nearly every sample came with metadata listing a de-identified subject ID, COVID-19 status, age in years and sex. The material from the prospective study consisted of cDNA or gDNA derived from T cells, B-cell-depleted T cells, or PBMCs. Samples came from the ongoing ImmuneRACE study (first 160 participants) plus 1,254 subjects from 6 global collaborators. HLA class I and class II types, where available, came from metadata supplied by the sample provider rather than from assay-based typing. The repertoires were released in a freely available public database meant as a resource for research on the immune response to SARS-CoV-2.

Beyond this particular receptor, the publication reports: The quantity of clinical and demographic metadata differed by source and by participant and was supplied without curation.

Collaborating institutions collected whole blood in K2EDTA tubes following their own protocols. For TCRbeta analysis, collaborators shipped samples in one of three forms: frozen whole blood, isolated PBMCs, or DNA extracted from either of those sample types. This clone was seen a few times. The specificity of this receptor is unknown. No much larger clone exists at a distance of one base, and base qualities are not known. V and J are trimmed by 0 bases and 8 bases, and the gene matches miss 5 bases of the junction. The germline V gene (reference sequence) gives CDR1 as GTSNPN and CDR2 as SVGIG. The CDR3 covers 14 residues, taking in both the cysteine and the phenylalanine. Of the read, only the CDR3 DNA is kept; its 42 bases are in frame from base 1. TCRbeta CDR3 regions were amplified from genomic DNA using the immunoSEQ Assay, a bias-controlled multiplex PCR. The paper's processing steps were these. The number of nucleated cells in each sample was estimated by amplification of reference gene primers within the assay. Sequence reads were collapsed and filtered to measure the absolute abundance of every unique TCRbeta CDR3 rearrangement. For each sample, productive Simpson clonality was calculated as the square root of Simpson's diversity index across productive rearrangements. TCRdb limited this immuneACCESS table to in-frame rearrangements with V and J called. A share of clones is missing; checked studies link under half to unresolved V genes, and the rest is unexplained. That table supplies the V and J calls and clone size; D and trimming were determined from the DNA. The sample has around 70,000 clones on record, approximately 80% of them singletons. The top ten clonotypes cover about 4.4% of the sample.

The rearranged segments are TRBV30 and TRBJ1-4, with 8 junctional bases fitting TRBD1. This clonotype was obtained from a woman aged 80 or older with active or convalescent COVID-19. Input material: peripheral blood. The CDR3 protein: CAWSVLQGDEKLFF. The DNA reads as follows: TGTGCCTGGAGTGTATTACAGGGGGACGAAAAACTGTTTTTT.